Each of the 18 T cell receptor beta chains below was sequenced from the same sample in a study of persistence of HIV-infected CD4 T cells. This was the immunoSEQ version 4 assay in survey mode. Generated by immunoSEQ multiplex PCR, the TCRdb table keeps only in-frame clones and is missing some. This table has tens of thousands of clones, roughly 82% appearing once. Antigens for these TCRs are unknown. Lysates of CMV-infected fibroblasts at 9.5 to 10 ug/mL stimulated these cells. Memory cells lacking CD40L and CD69 with high CD45RO were sorted. Material: CD4+ T cells sorted from PBMCs after approximately 18-hour stimulation, obtained from a patient who received antiretroviral therapy. The origin of the receptors is an adult woman with HIV who was CMV-seropositive.

This clone was seen a few times. The chain recombines TRBV11-3 with TRBJ2-1; D is unclear. Germline values: CDR1 SGHNT, CDR2 YENEEA. Trimming left V 1 base short and J 1 base short, with 5 bases between. CDR3 length: 14 amino acids. The CDR3: CASSLGGSYNEQFF. In DNA form, the CDR3 reads TGTGCCAGCAGCTTAGGGGGATCCTACAATGAGCAGTTCTTC.

The chain is built from TRBV5-1 and TRBJ2-7, with TRBD1 matching over 9 bases. The CDR3 covers 16 residues. The junction had 10 bases not matched to a gene; V was cut back by 2 bases and J by 4 bases. The germline CDR1 and CDR2 sequences are SGHRS and YFSETQ. CDR3 protein: CASSLMGQGGGYEQYF. The CDR3 DNA sequence: TGCGCCAGCAGCTTAATGGGACAGGGAGGGGGATACGAGCAGTACTTC.

The chain is built from TRBV5-1 and TRBJ1-3; D not resolved. This CDR3 is 17 amino acids long. V gave up 4 bases and J gave up 0 bases, with 17 bases separating them. CDR1 and CDR2 from the germline V gene are SGHRS and YFSETQ. CDR3 region: CASSPEGGRSSGNTIYF. CDR3 DNA sequence: TGCGCCAGCAGCCCGGAGGGAGGCCGAAGCTCTGGAAACACCATATATTTT.

The J gene is TRBJ2-7, the V gene TRBV11-3; 7 bases line up with TRBD2. The CDR3 runs to 12 residues. The trim removed 5 bases at V and 6 bases at J, leaving 4 bases unmatched. CDR1 and CDR2 (germline): SGHNT, YENEEA. The CDR3 DNA sequence: TGTGCCAGCAGCCCCGGGAGGCTCGAGCAGTACTTC. Protein: CASSPGRLEQYF.

The chain recombines TRBV15 with TRBJ1-5; TRBD1 matches at 8 bases. CDR3 length: 15 amino acids. Germline V gene sequence: CDR1 LNHNV, CDR2 YYDKDF (reference sequence). Unmatched junction bases numbered 4, after V lost 3 bases and J lost 3 bases. The CDR3 here is CATSRPDRVNQPQHF. Written as DNA, the CDR3 is TGTGCCACCAGCAGGCCGGACAGGGTCAATCAGCCCCAGCATTTT.

The CDR3 DNA sequence: TGTGCCAGTTCTCCATATGAAGATACGCAGTATTTT. Its protein is CASSPYEDTQYF. The rearrangement joins TRBV19 to TRBJ2-3; D is unresolved. Trimming pared 8 bases from V and 5 bases from J, leaving 11 bases between. CDR3 length equals 12 residues. Germline-derived CDR1 and CDR2 are LNHDA and SQIVND (reference sequence).

The rearrangement joins TRBV15 to TRBJ2-7, with 8 nucleotides matching TRBD2. V lost 3 bases and J lost 5; bases outside the gene matches: 6. Germline V gene sequence: CDR1 LNHNV, CDR2 YYDKDF (reference sequence). The CDR3 runs 14 residues. CDR3 amino acids: CATSSGSGVNEQYF. CDR3 bases: TGTGCCACCAGCAGTGGTAGCGGGGTCAACGAGCAGTACTTC.

The chain carries TRBV7-2 and TRBJ2-1; D remains ambiguous. Trimming took 5 bases from V and 7 from J, leaving 15 bases between them. The germline gives CDR1 SGHTA, CDR2 FQGNSA. There are 14 residues in the CDR3. The CDR3 reads CASSRTGLRNEQFF. CDR3 coding DNA: TGTGCCAGCAGCAGGACCGGGCTCCGAAATGAGCAGTTCTTC.

This chain uses TRBV6-5 with TRBJ2-2, with D possibly being TRBD1 or TRBD2 (5 bases each). Trimming removed 6 bases at V and 8 bases at J, with 16 bases between. The CDR3 spans 14 residues. Germline CDR1 is MNHEY and CDR2 is SVGAGI. The CDR3, as DNA: TGTGCCAGCAGGTCCTTTGGGGGATGGGGGGAGCTGTTTTTT. Translated: CASRSFGGWGELFF.

CDR3 DNA sequence: TGTGCTAGTGGTTCCGGACCGATGTCATATAGCAATCAGCCCCAGCATTTT. Translation gives CASGSGPMSYSNQPQHF. V and J are TRBV12-5 and TRBJ1-5; D unclear. The CDR3 is 17 amino acids. Germline CDR1 and CDR2: LGHNT and FRNRAP. V lost 4 bases and J lost 0, with 16 bases in between.

This clone is a singleton in its sample. The chain uses TRBV7-3 and TRBJ2-1, with D hard to call. The V and J ends lost 2 bases and 3 bases respectively, with 5 bases between them. CDR1 is SGHTA and CDR2 is FQGTGA in the germline V gene. CDR3 length: 13 residues. CDR3 sequence (DNA): TGTGCCAGCAGCTTAGGTCTCTACAATGAGCAGTTCTTC. Its protein product is CASSLGLYNEQFF.

V and J are TRBV6-1 and TRBJ1-3, with D unresolved. The V and J ends lost 1 base and 4 bases respectively, with 11 bases between them. Germline-derived CDR1 and CDR2 are MNHNS and SASEGT. This CDR3 contains 15 residues. The DNA for the CDR3 is TGTGCCAGCAGTGAAGTGACGGGGAGGGGAAACACCATATATTTT. It yields the protein CASSEVTGRGNTIYF.

CDR3 DNA: TGTGCCAGCAGCGTAACCCCGAGCGTATCTGGAAACACCATATATTTT. Its protein product is CASSVTPSVSGNTIYF. This rearrangement joins TRBV9 to TRBJ1-3; D is ambiguous. The CDR3 is made up of 16 amino acids. V was cut by 1 base and J by 1 base, with 12 bases left in between. Germline V CDR1 and CDR2: SGDLS, YYNGEE. Filled out from reference TRBV9 and TRBJ1-3, the complete variable domain reads DSGVTQTPKHLITATGQRVTLRCSPRSGDLSVYWYQQSLDQGLQFLIQYYNGEERAKGNILERFSAQQFPDLHSELNLSSLELGDSALYFCASSVTPSVSGNTIYFGEGSWLTVV.

This chain connects TRBV5-5 to TRBJ1-1; TRBD1 might be the D (5 bases). The CDR3 is made up of 15 amino acids. Deletions cut 4 bases from V and 4 bases from J, with 17 bases between. The V gene's germline CDR1 is SGHKS and CDR2 YYEKEE (reference sequence). CDR3 protein: CASSLLTLGGTEAFF. The CDR3 DNA follows: TGTGCCAGCAGCCTGCTTACCCTTGGGGGCACTGAAGCTTTCTTT.

The chain employs TRBV28 and TRBJ2-5, with D perhaps TRBD1 (6 bases). Trimming left V 8 bases short and J 2 bases short, with 9 bases between. This CDR3 is 12 amino acids long. Germline CDR1 MDHEN, CDR2 SYDVKM. The CDR3 DNA reads TGTGCCAGCGGGGACACACAAGAGACCCAGTACTTC. Residues: CASGDTQETQYF.

This chain links TRBV3-1 (or the pseudogene TRBV3-2) with TRBJ2-7; D assignment may be TRBD1 or TRBD2 (5 bases each). V was pared by 1 base and J by 1 base, with 14 bases between. The CDR3 contains 16 residues. The germline CDR1 and CDR2 sequences are LGHDT and YNNKEL (reference sequence). CDR3 nucleotides: TGTGCCAGCAGCCAAGGGGGGTTAAGCACGTCCTACGAGCAGTACTTC. This gives the protein CASSQGGLSTSYEQYF.

V gene TRBV2 combines with J gene TRBJ2-2; maybe TRBD1 (6 bases). The CDR3 covers 15 residues. Germline-derived CDR1 and CDR2 are SNHLY and FYNNEI. V lost 3 bases, J lost 5 bases, and 13 bases lay in between. Here the CDR3 DNA reads TGTGCCAGCAGTGAGAGGGGGACGTCTACCGGGGAGCTGTTTTTT. The encoded protein is CASSERGTSTGELFF.

CDR3 nucleotides: TGTGCCAGTGACAGGGGGCGCGGTTTCGGGGAGACCCAGTACTTC. It codes for CASDRGRGFGETQYF. The genes are TRBV19 and TRBJ2-5, with TRBD1 matching 10 bases. The V and J ends lost 8 bases and 5 bases, in that order; junction bases with no gene match: 11. CDR1 LNHDA and CDR2 SQIVND come from the germline V gene (reference sequence). The CDR3 covers 15 residues.